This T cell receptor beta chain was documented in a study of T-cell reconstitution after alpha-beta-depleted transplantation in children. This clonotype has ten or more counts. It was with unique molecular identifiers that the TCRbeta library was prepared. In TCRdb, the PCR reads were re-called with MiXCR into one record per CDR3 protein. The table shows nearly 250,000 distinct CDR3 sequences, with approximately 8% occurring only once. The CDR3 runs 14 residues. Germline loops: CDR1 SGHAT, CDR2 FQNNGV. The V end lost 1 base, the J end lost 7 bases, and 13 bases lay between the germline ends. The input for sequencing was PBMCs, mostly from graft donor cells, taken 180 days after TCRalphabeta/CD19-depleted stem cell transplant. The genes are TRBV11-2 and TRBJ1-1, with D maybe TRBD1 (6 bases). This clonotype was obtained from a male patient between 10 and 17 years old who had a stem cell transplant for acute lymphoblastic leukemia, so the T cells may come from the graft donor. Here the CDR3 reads CASSLVPGGCEAFF. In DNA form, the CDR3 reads TGTGCCAGCAGCTTAGTTCCCGGGGGCTGTGAAGCTTTCTTT.